This is a list of T cell receptor beta chains from one sample in a study of T cell changes during pregnancy in multiple sclerosis. Some clones are missing from TCRdb's copy, which holds only in-frame ones; the method was immunoSEQ multiplex PCR. Seen here are approximately 33,000 clones, about 90% observed once, and the top ten hold approximately 0.69%. The sample in question was CD4+ T cells from peripheral blood mononuclear cells, obtained in the first trimester of pregnancy. The receptors were gathered from a female donor in good health, enrolled as a control in a pregnancy study. Both conserved end residues are part of each CDR3. A D gene is named only where the DNA matches it firmly. Clone size is shown for a subset of rows, as once, few, many or a class of expanded clone.

abundance,d_gene,j_gene,v_gene,CDR3aa,CDR3nt
once,NA,TRBJ1-2,TRBV19,CASSIRSQVYGYTF,TGTGCCAGTAGTATACGTTCCCAGGTCTATGGCTACACCTTC
NA,TRBD2,TRBJ2-5,TRBV29-1,CSVGRGQETQYF,TGCAGCGTCGGGAGGGGGCAAGAGACCCAGTACTTC
NA,TRBD1,TRBJ2-2,TRBV5-4,CASSQTGGSAGELFF,TGTGCCAGCAGCCAAACAGGGGGCAGCGCCGGGGAGCTGTTTTTT
few,TRBD1,TRBJ1-1,TRBV6-6,CASSRGGANTEAFF,TGTGCCAGCAGCCGAGGGGGCGCGAACACTGAAGCTTTCTTT
once,NA,TRBJ2-7,TRBV5-1,CASSLVGGTYEQYF,TGCGCCAGCAGCTTGGTGGGGGGGACATACGAGCAGTACTTC
once,TRBD1,TRBJ1-1,TRBV27,CASIPDRDNTEAFF,TGTGCCAGCATCCCTGACAGGGACAACACTGAAGCTTTCTTT
NA,NA,TRBJ1-6,TRBV9,CASSPNSNNSPLHF,TGTGCCAGCAGCCCTAACAGCAATAATTCACCCCTCCACTTT
NA,NA,TRBJ2-7,TRBV2,CASRGDSYEQYF,TGTGCCAGCAGAGGGGACTCCTACGAGCAGTACTTC
few,TRBD1,TRBJ2-2,TRBV5-1,CASSLEPDRTTGELFF,TGCGCCAGCAGCTTGGAACCGGACAGGACGACCGGGGAGCTGTTTTTT
few,NA,TRBJ1-1,TRBV4-2,CASSPREGLNTEAFF,TGTGCCAGCAGCCCCCGGGAGGGTTTGAACACTGAAGCTTTCTTT
NA,NA,TRBJ1-1,TRBV12-5,CASGLGNLRTEAFF,TGTGCTAGTGGTTTGGGCAACTTGAGGACTGAAGCTTTCTTT
NA,TRBD1,TRBJ1-2,TRBV9,CASSVGHRGDYGYTF,TGTGCCAGCAGCGTAGGGCACAGGGGCGACTATGGCTACACCTTC
once,NA,TRBJ2-1,TRBV19,CASSIGGVLDEQFF,TGTGCCAGTAGTATAGGGGGAGTTTTGGATGAGCAGTTCTTC
NA,TRBD1,TRBJ2-2,TRBV27,CASRQYGTGIPGELFF,TGTGCCAGCAGGCAATACGGGACAGGGATCCCCGGGGAGCTGTTTTTT
NA,TRBD1,TRBJ1-1,TRBV5-1,CASSLAVDRAAFF,TGCGCCAGCAGCTTGGCCGTGGACAGGGCCGCTTTCTTT
NA,TRBD2,TRBJ2-1,TRBV9,CASSVGSSGGASSQFF,TGTGCCAGCAGCGTAGGCTCTAGCGGGGGGGCTTCGTCCCAGTTCTTC
once,NA,TRBJ1-2,TRBV6-5,CASGQGLEYGYTF,TGTGCCAGCGGGCAGGGTTTGGAATATGGCTACACCTTC
NA,TRBD1,TRBJ2-5,TRBV7-3,CASSRDRGETQYF,TGTGCCAGCAGCAGAGACAGGGGAGAGACCCAGTACTTC
once,TRBD2,TRBJ2-7,TRBV11-2,CASSPITRRLAGPSYEQYF,TGTGCCAGCAGTCCCATAACCCGAAGACTAGCGGGGCCTTCCTACGAGCAGTACTTC
NA,NA,TRBJ1-4,TRBV2,CASSERMQRNEKLFF,TGTGCCAGCAGTGAAAGGATGCAGCGGAATGAAAAACTGTTTTTT
NA,NA,TRBJ1-1,TRBV2,CASNQKNTEAFF,TGTGCCAGCAATCAGAAGAACACTGAAGCTTTCTTT
NA,TRBD1,TRBJ1-2,TRBV19,CASSMQDRGFGGYTF,TGTGCCAGTAGTATGCAGGACAGGGGGTTCGGTGGCTACACCTTC
NA,NA,TRBJ2-3,TRBV19,CASSKVQGGATDTQYF,TGTGCCAGTAGTAAGGTTCAAGGGGGGGCCACAGATACGCAGTATTTT
NA,TRBD1,TRBJ2-7,TRBV23-1,CASSHDRGYYEQYF,TGCGCCAGCAGTCACGACAGGGGATACTACGAGCAGTACTTC
NA,NA,TRBJ1-1,TRBV11-2,CASSLDPTANTEAFF,TGTGCCAGCAGCTTAGACCCGACAGCGAACACTGAAGCTTTCTTT
once,TRBD1,TRBJ2-2,TRBV5-1,CASSETGQGNTGELFF,TGCGCCAGCAGCGAAACAGGACAGGGGAACACCGGGGAGCTGTTTTTT
NA,TRBD2,TRBJ2-3,TRBV7-2,CASSRGLAGEVDTQYF,TGTGCCAGCAGCCGGGGACTAGCGGGGGAGGTGGATACGCAGTATTTT
NA,TRBD1,TRBJ1-5,TRBV18,CASSPPMTGGNQPQHF,TGTGCCAGCTCACCACCGATGACAGGGGGCAATCAGCCCCAGCATTTT
once,NA,TRBJ2-5,TRBV7-7,CASSSLPLSRETQYF,TGTGCCAGCAGCTCCTTACCCCTCTCTAGGGAGACCCAGTACTTC
once,NA,TRBJ1-2,TRBV4-1,CASSQGLPGKIRGYTF,TGCGCCAGCAGCCAAGGGCTCCCGGGGAAAATCCGCGGCTACACCTTC
NA,TRBD1,TRBJ1-1,TRBV5-1,CASSTGDRAEAFF,TGCGCCAGCAGCACCGGGGACAGGGCTGAAGCTTTCTTT
NA,NA,TRBJ2-2,TRBV7-3,CASSPDGFGRELFF,TGTGCCAGCAGCCCTGACGGGTTCGGGAGGGAGCTGTTTTTT
NA,TRBD1,TRBJ2-5,TRBV5-8,CASSLRTGKTQYF,TGTGCCAGCAGCTTGAGGACAGGGAAGACCCAGTACTTC
NA,NA,TRBJ2-7,TRBV7-9,CASSLVRGPNSYEQYF,TGTGCCAGCAGCTTAGTGCGCGGGCCAAACTCCTACGAGCAGTACTTC
NA,TRBD2,TRBJ2-1,TRBV14,CASSERVGGGSEQFF,TGTGCCAGCAGTGAAAGGGTTGGCGGGGGGAGTGAGCAGTTCTTC
NA,NA,TRBJ1-1,TRBV5-6,CASSYGTEMNTEAFF,TGTGCCAGCAGCTACGGGACTGAGATGAACACTGAAGCTTTCTTT
NA,TRBD2,TRBJ2-1,TRBV5-8,CASYKERGSYNEQFF,TGTGCCAGCTACAAGGAGCGGGGCTCCTACAATGAGCAGTTCTTC
NA,TRBD2,TRBJ2-5,TRBV9,CASSVGGSGGIRQETQYF,TGTGCCAGCAGCGTAGGTGGTAGCGGGGGGATCCGCCAAGAGACCCAGTACTTC
NA,TRBD1,TRBJ2-7,TRBV5-6,CASSFGTGWYYEQYF,TGTGCCAGCAGCTTTGGGACAGGGTGGTACTACGAGCAGTACTTC